The 9 T cell receptor beta chains reported below all come from one sample, sequenced in a study of shared clonotypes between healthy human individuals. Only in-frame clones appear in the TCRdb table, and some are missing; sequencing was by immunoSEQ multiplex PCR. The table shows 550,000 to 800,000 clones, with over 65% occurring only once. The material sequenced was memory CD4+ T cells sorted from blood. Subset in this sample: CD45RA-negative fraction. The receptors originated from a woman in her 30s in good health.

The V call is TRBV29-1, the J call TRBJ2-5; either TRBD1 or TRBD2 may supply D (6 bases each). Germline V lookup: CDR1 SQVTM, CDR2 ANQGSEA. Trimming took off 6 bases at V and 11 bases at J, with 22 bases between the two ends. CDR3 length: 13 amino acids. The CDR3 loop reads CSVVDRLDLEQYF. The CDR3 nucleotides read TGCAGCGTCGTGGACAGACTAGATTTGGAGCAGTACTTC.

This clone appeared a few times. The chain carries TRBV18 and TRBJ1-2; unclear D gene. Trimming shortened V by 2 bases and J by 8 bases, and 18 bases separated the two germline ends. Per germline, CDR1 KGHSH and CDR2 LQKENI. The CDR3 consists of 15 residues. CDR3 DNA: TGTGCCAGCTCACCAAGCGAGACCCAGGTGGGGGGCTACACCTTC. This translates into CASSPSETQVGGYTF.

V usage is TRBV12-5 and J usage is TRBJ2-1; TRBD2 matches at 8 bases. With V trimmed by 5 bases and J by 10 bases, 13 bases remained unmatched. This CDR3 spans 15 amino acids. Germline CDR1 is LGHNT and CDR2 is FRNRAP. CDR3 protein: CASGLLSGMVGEQFF. As DNA, the CDR3 is TGTGCTAGTGGTCTACTTAGCGGGATGGTTGGGGAGCAGTTCTTC.

The genes are TRBV7-9 and TRBJ2-3; D is unresolved. The CDR3 contains 14 residues. V shed 1 base and J shed 6 bases, with 11 bases lying between them. Germline V gene sequence: CDR1 SEHNR, CDR2 FQNEAQ (reference sequence). The CDR3 nucleotides read TGTGCCAGCAGCTTAGTCGTGGATGGGGATACGCAGTATTTT. Translation gives CASSLVVDGDTQYF.

This clone was observed a few times. The chain links TRBV18 to TRBJ2-3; D gene ambiguous. Germline values: CDR1 KGHSH, CDR2 LQKENI. V lost 0 bases and J 0 bases, leaving 10 bases between the germline ends. The CDR3 is 16 amino acids. The CDR3 nucleotides read TGTGCCAGCTCACCACCGTTTACCACTAGCACAGATACGCAGTATTTT. Residues: CASSPPFTTSTDTQYF.

This sequence joins TRBV4-1 and TRBJ1-3, with D hard to call. Trimming shortened V by 0 bases and J by 5 bases, and 14 bases separated the two germline ends. CDR3 length equals 16 residues. The germline CDR1 and CDR2 sequences are MGHRA and YSYEKL. CDR3 loop: CASSQDGRVQRNTIYF. CDR3 DNA: TGCGCCAGCAGCCAAGATGGTAGGGTACAGAGAAACACCATATATTTT.

This clone is a singleton in its sample. The chain recombines TRBV27 with TRBJ2-3; 7 nucleotides match TRBD2. Germline V gene lookup returns CDR1 MNHEY and CDR2 SMNVEV (reference sequence). V shed 0 bases, J shed 0 bases, and the junction held 3 bases outside the gene matches. The CDR3 is 16 amino acids. CDR3 coding DNA: TGTGCCAGCAGTTTATCCCTAGCGGCTAGCACAGATACGCAGTATTTT. The encoded protein is CASSLSLAASTDTQYF.

This clone has just a few counts. The V gene is TRBV7-2, the J gene TRBJ1-5; D ambiguous. There are 12 residues in the CDR3. Germline values: CDR1 SGHTA, CDR2 FQGNSA. V was clipped by 3 bases and J by 9 bases, with 9 bases between them. The CDR3 sequence is CASSFNEGPQHF. In DNA, the CDR3 is TGTGCCAGCAGCTTCAATGAGGGGCCCCAGCATTTT.

The rearrangement uses TRBV28 and TRBJ1-5; D not certain. The CDR3 has 17 amino acids. In germline, CDR1 is MDHEN, CDR2 SYDVKM. V dropped 5 bases and J dropped 5 bases, with 22 bases sitting between them. The CDR3 sequence: CASSPKLTSASDQPQHF. As DNA, the CDR3 is TGTGCCAGCAGTCCGAAACTCACCTCGGCTTCTGATCAGCCCCAGCATTTT.